The source of this TCR beta chain is a study of cytomegalovirus exposure and HLA in healthy donors. With 4 bases clipped from V and 0 bases from J, the junction kept 6 bases outside the gene matches. CDR1 and CDR2 from the germline V gene are SGHRS and YFSETQ. CDR3 length equals 15 residues. The PCR employed 60 Vbeta primers together with 13 Jbeta primers. Libraries were prepared by immunoSEQ multiplex PCR; TCRdb keeps only in-frame clonotypes and omits some of them. Found here are over 150,000 clones, over 60% of them singletons; the top ten hold approximately 3%. The receptor was derived from a woman younger than 45 in good health and CMV-seronegative. The specimen sequenced was PBMCs. V and J are TRBV5-1 and TRBJ1-1; 7 nucleotides line up with TRBD1. The CDR3 region has the DNA TGCGCCAGCAGCATGGGGGACAGCCTGAACACTGAAGCTTTCTTT. It encodes CASSMGDSLNTEAFF.